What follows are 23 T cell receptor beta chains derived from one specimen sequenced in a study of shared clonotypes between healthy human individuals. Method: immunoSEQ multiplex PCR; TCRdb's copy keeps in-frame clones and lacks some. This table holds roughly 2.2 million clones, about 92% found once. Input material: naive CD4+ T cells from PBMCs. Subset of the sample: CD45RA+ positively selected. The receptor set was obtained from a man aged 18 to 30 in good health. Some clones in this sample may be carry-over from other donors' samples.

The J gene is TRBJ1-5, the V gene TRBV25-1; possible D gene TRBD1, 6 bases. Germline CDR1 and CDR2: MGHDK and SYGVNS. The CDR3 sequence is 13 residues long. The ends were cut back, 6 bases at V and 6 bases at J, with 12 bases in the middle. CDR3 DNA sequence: TGTGCCAGCAGCGGGCAGGGGCCTCAGCCCCAGCATTTT. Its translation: CASSGQGPQPQHF.

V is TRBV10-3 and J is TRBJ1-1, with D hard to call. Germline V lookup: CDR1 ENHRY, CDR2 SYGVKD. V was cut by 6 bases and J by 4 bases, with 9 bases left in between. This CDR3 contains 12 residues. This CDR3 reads CAIRRESTEAFF. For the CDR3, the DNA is TGTGCCATCAGGAGGGAGAGCACTGAAGCTTTCTTT.

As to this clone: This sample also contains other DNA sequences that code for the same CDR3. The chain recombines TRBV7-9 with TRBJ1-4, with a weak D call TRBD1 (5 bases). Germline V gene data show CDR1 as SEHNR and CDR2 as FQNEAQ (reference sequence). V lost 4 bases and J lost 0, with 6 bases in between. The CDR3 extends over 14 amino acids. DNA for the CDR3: TGTGCCAGCAGCTCCAGGGCAACTAATGAAAAACTGTTTTTT. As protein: CASSSRATNEKLFF.

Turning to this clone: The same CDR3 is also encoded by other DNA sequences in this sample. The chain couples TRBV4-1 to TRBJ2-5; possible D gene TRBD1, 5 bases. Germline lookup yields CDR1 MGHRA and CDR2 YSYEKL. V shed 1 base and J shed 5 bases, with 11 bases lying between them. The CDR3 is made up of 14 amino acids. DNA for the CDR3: TGCGCCAGCAGCCAAGGTCAGGGTGGGGAGACCCAGTACTTC. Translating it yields CASSQGQGGETQYF.

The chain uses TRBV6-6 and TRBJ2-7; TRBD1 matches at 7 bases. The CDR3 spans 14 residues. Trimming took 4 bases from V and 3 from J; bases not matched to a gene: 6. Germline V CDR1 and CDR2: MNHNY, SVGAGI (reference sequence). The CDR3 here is CASSSYRGSYEQYF. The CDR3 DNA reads TGTGCCAGCAGTTCGTACAGGGGAAGCTACGAGCAGTACTTC.

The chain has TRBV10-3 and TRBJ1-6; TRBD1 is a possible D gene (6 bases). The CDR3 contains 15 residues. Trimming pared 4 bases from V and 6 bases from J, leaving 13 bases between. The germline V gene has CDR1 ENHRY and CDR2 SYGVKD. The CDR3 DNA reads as TGTGCCATCAGTGTATGGGGAGGGGGTAATTCACCCCTCCACTTT. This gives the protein CAISVWGGGNSPLHF.

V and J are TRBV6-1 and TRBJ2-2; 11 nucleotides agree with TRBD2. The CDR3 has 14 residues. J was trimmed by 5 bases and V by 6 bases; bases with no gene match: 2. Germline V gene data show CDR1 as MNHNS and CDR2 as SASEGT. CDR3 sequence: CASRVAGGTGELFF. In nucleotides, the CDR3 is TGTGCCAGCAGAGTAGCGGGAGGGACCGGGGAGCTGTTTTTT.

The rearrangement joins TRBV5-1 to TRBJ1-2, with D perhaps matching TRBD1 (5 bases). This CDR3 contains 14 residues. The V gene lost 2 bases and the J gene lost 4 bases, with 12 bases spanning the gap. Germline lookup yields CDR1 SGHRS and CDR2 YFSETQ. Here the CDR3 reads CASSLNGGSYGYTF. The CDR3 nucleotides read TGCGCCAGCAGCTTAAACGGGGGGAGCTATGGCTACACCTTC.

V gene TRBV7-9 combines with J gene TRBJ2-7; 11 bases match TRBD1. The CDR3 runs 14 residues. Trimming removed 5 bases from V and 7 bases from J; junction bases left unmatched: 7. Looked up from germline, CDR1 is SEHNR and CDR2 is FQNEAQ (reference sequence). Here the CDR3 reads CASSRTGGAGEQYF. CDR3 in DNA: TGTGCCAGCAGCCGGACAGGGGGCGCGGGGGAGCAGTACTTC.

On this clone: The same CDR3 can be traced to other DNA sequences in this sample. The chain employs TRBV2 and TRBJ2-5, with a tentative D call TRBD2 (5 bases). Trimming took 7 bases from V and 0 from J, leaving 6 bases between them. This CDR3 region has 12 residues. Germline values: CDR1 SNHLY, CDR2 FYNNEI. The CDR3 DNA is TGTGCCAGCACGAGGGACCAAGAGACCCAGTACTTC. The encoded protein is CASTRDQETQYF.

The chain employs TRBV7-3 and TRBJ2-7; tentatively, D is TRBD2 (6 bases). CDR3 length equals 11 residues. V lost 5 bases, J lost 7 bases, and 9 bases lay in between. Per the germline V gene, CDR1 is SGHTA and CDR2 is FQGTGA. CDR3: CASSAGREQYF. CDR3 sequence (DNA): TGTGCCAGCAGCGCTGGGAGGGAGCAGTACTTC.

The CDR3 loop is CASSLVSGEGEQFF. CDR3 nucleotide sequence: TGTGCCAGCAGCTTAGTCTCCGGGGAAGGTGAGCAGTTCTTC. The chain has TRBV11-2 and TRBJ2-1, with a possible D match to TRBD2 (5 bases). CDR1 and CDR2 from the germline V gene are SGHAT and FQNNGV. V lost 1 base to trimming and J lost 9 bases, with 13 bases between them. This CDR3 spans 14 amino acids.

The CDR3 reads CASSSWTGEETQYF. The CDR3 DNA is TGTGCCAGCAGCTCCTGGACAGGGGAAGAGACCCAGTACTTC. The rearrangement links TRBV7-9 to TRBJ2-5; 9 bases align to TRBD1. The CDR3 loop spans 14 amino acids. Germline lookup yields CDR1 SEHNR and CDR2 FQNEAQ (reference sequence). The J segment lost 3 bases and the V segment lost 4 bases, leaving 3 bases of the junction unmatched.

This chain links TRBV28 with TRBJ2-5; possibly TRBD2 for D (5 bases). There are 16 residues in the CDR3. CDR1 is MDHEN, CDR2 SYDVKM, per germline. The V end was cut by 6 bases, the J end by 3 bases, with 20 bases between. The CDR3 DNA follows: TGTGCCAGCAGGGAAAGGACCTTCGGGAAGAAAGAGACCCAGTACTTC. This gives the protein CASRERTFGKKETQYF.

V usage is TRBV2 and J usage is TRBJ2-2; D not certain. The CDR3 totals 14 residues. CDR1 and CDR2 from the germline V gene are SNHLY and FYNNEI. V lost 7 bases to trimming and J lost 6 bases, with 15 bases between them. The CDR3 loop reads CASNERSNAGELFF. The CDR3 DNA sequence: TGTGCCAGCAACGAACGGAGTAACGCCGGGGAGCTGTTTTTT. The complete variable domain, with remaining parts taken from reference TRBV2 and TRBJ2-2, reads EPEVTQTPSHQVTQMGQEVILRCVPISNHLYFYWYRQILGQKVEFLVSFYNNEISEKSEIFDDQFSVERPDGSNFTLKIRSTKLEDSAMYFCASNERSNAGELFFGEGSRLTVL.

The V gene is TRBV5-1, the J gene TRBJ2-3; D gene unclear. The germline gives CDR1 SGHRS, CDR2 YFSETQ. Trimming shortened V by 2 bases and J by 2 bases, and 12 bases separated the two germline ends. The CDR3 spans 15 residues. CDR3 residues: CASSLRTGYTDTQYF. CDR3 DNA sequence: TGCGCCAGCAGCTTAAGGACGGGCTACACAGATACGCAGTATTTT.

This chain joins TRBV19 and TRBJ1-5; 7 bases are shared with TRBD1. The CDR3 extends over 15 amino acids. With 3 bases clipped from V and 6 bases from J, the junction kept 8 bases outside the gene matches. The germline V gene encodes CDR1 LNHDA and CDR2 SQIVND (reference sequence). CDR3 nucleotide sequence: TGTGCCAGTAGTATGGGAACAGGGGAGGGTCAGCCCCAGCATTTT. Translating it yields CASSMGTGEGQPQHF.

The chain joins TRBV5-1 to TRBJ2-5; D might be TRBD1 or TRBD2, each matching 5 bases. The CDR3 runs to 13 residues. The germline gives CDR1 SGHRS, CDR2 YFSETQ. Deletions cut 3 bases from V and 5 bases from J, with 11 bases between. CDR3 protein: CASSSLGAETQYF. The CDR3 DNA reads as TGCGCCAGCAGCTCCCTCGGGGCTGAGACCCAGTACTTC.

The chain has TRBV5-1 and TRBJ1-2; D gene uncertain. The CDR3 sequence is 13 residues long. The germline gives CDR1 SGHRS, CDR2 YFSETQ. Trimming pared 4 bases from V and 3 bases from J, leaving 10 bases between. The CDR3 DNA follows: TGCGCCAGCAGCCCGGAAAGTTACTATGGCTACACCTTC. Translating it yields CASSPESYYGYTF.

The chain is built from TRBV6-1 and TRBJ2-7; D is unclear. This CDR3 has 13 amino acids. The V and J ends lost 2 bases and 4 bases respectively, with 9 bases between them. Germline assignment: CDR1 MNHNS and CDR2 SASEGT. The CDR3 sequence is CASSERDPYEQYF. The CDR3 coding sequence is TGTGCCAGCAGTGAACGCGACCCTTACGAGCAGTACTTC.

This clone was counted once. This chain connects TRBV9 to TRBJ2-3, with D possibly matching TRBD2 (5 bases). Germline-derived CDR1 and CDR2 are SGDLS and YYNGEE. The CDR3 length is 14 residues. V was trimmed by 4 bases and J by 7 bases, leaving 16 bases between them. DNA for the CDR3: TGTGCCAGCAGCCAAGAAGGACTGATCCATACGCAGTATTTT. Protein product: CASSQEGLIHTQYF.

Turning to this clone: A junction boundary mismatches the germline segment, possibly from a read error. This CDR3 reads CASSTRDYSEQFF. The CDR3 DNA sequence: TGTGCCAGCAGCACGCGGGACTACAGTGAGCAGTTCTTC. The V gene is TRBV7-3, the J gene TRBJ2-1, with TRBD2 matching over 7 bases. Germline CDR1 is SGHTA and CDR2 is FQGTGA. This CDR3 spans 13 amino acids.

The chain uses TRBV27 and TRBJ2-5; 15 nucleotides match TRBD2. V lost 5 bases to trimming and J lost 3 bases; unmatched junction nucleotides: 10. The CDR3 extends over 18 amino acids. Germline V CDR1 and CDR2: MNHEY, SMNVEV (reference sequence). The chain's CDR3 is CASSPWTSGREGEETQYF. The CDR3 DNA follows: TGTGCCAGCAGTCCGTGGACTAGCGGGAGGGAGGGAGAAGAGACCCAGTACTTC.